The T cell receptor (beta chain) under discussion was sequenced for a study of T cells after posttransplantation cyclophosphamide. This clone was seen only once. Germline V gene sequence: CDR1 SGHNT, CDR2 YYREEE (reference sequence). V gave up 0 bases and J gave up 3 bases, with 20 bases separating them. The CDR3 loop spans 18 amino acids. The table came from immunoSEQ multiplex PCR; TCRdb's copy has only in-frame clones and leaves some out. The sample consists of more than 10,000 clones, approximately 80% of them appearing once. Cyclophosphamide on days +3 and +4 followed busulfan-fludarabine conditioning and a marrow graft.

The gene calls are TRBV5-4 and TRBJ2-3, with TRBD1 as a possible D gene (6 bases). The TCR originated in a female patient in her fifties or sixties who received an allogeneic stem cell transplant from a related donor, was CMV-positive, and had no GVHD. These T cells may partly come from the graft donor. The source material was PBMCs, sampled after allogeneic stem cell transplant with posttransplant cyclophosphamide. Here the CDR3 DNA reads TGTGCCAGCAGCTTGGATGCAGGTGGCAGGGGATATACAGATACGCAGTATTTT. This codes for CASSLDAGGRGYTDTQYF.